This T cell receptor (beta chain) came from a study of blood T cell repertoires in COVID-19. Method: immunoSEQ multiplex PCR; TCRdb's copy keeps in-frame clones and lacks some. The table lists about 74,000 clones, around 90% of them singletons. The V and J ends lost 8 bases and 5 bases respectively, with 16 bases between them. The length of the CDR3 is 13 residues. Germline CDR1 is SGHTA and CDR2 is FQGTGA. The gene calls are TRBV7-3 and TRBJ2-7; tentatively, D is TRBD2 (6 bases). The TCR was taken from a man over 45 with acute or convalescent COVID-19. The sequencing sample was made of peripheral blood. CDR3 loop: CASAWSSVDEQYF. CDR3 bases: TGTGCCAGCGCATGGTCTAGCGTGGACGAGCAGTACTTC.